This is a list of T cell receptor beta chains from one sample in a study of cytomegalovirus exposure and HLA in healthy donors. Sequencing used immunoSEQ multiplex PCR; TCRdb keeps in-frame clones, though not all of them. The sample has about 89,000 clones; around four fifths are singletons. Sequencing used PBMCs. The receptors derive from a man aged 25 to 45 in good health and CMV-seropositive. The CDR3 runs from the conserved cysteine through the conserved F or W. D genes are given only for firm matches. Part of the rows lack a size; the others show once, few, many or a class for expanded clones.

TRBJ1-2	TRBV6-1	NA	NA	TGTGCCAGCAGTGAAGGGGAACAGGGAAGCAGTGGCTACACCTTC	CASSEGEQGSSGYTF
TRBJ2-3	TRBV28	TRBD1	NA	TGTGCCAGCAGTTCGGGACAGGAAGTAGGTACGCAGTATTTT	CASSSGQEVGTQYF
TRBJ2-3	TRBV19	TRBD2	NA	TGTGCCAGTAATCCTAGCGGGATGAGCACAGATACGCAGTATTTT	CASNPSGMSTDTQYF
TRBJ2-5	TRBV9	NA	NA	TGTGCCAGCAGCGTAGATCAACAAGAGACCCAGTACTTC	CASSVDQQETQYF
TRBJ2-5	TRBV28	TRBD1	NA	TGTGCCAGCAGTTTATACAGGGGGATGAGGGAGACCCAGTACTTC	CASSLYRGMRETQYF
TRBJ2-7	TRBV30	TRBD2	NA	TGTGCCTGTACTAAGACTAGCGGGGCTTCCTACGAGCAGTACTTC	CACTKTSGASYEQYF
TRBJ1-1	TRBV2	TRBD1	NA	TGTGCCAGCAGGGATGAACAGGGGGTCCATTTGGGCGCTGAAGCTTTCTTT	CASRDEQGVHLGAEAFF
TRBJ1-4	TRBV7-2	NA	few	TGTGCCAGCAGCTTATCGGGTGAAAAACTGTTTTTT	CASSLSGEKLFF
TRBJ2-2	TRBV6-1	TRBD2	NA	TGTGCCAGCAGTGAAGCAGGGGACTACCTTAACACCGGGGAGCTGTTTTTT	CASSEAGDYLNTGELFF
TRBJ2-7	TRBV25-1	TRBD2	NA	TGTGCCAGCAGCTCGATCCTAGCGGGCTCCTACGAGCAGTACTTC	CASSSILAGSYEQYF
TRBJ2-3	TRBV5-4	TRBD1	NA	TGTGCCAGCAGCGCCCGGGACAGGGCCACAGATACGCAGTATTTT	CASSARDRATDTQYF
TRBJ1-1	TRBV10-1	NA	few	TGCGCCAGTAGTGTGCCAGGGGACACTGAAGCTTTCTTT	CASSVPGDTEAFF
TRBJ1-1	TRBV5-1	TRBD1	once	TGCGCCAGCAGCTTGGTGCCCCGGGACAGTCGGGGCGAAGCTTTCTTT	CASSLVPRDSRGEAFF
TRBJ1-1	TRBV2	NA	NA	TGTGCCAGCATGGAGGAAGGGACAAACACTGAAGCTTTCTTT	CASMEEGTNTEAFF
TRBJ2-6	TRBV7-2	TRBD2	NA	TGTGCCAGCAGCCGCAGCGGGGGGGCCTCTGGGGCCAACGTCCTGACTTTC	CASSRSGGASGANVLTF
TRBJ1-2	TRBV6-5	NA	once	TGTGCCAGCAGTCCTCAGGCCCGCTATGGCTACACCTTC	CASSPQARYGYTF
TRBJ1-5	TRBV18	TRBD1	NA	TGTGCCAGCTCACCAGGACAGGGGACTCAGCCCCAGCATTTT	CASSPGQGTQPQHF
TRBJ1-6	TRBV10-2	NA	NA	TGCGCCAGCAGTGACTCCGCTGGCCCGCGGGGGGCGGAATCGAAAAGTTCACCCCTCCACTTT	CASSDSAGPRGAESKSSPLHF
TRBJ2-1	TRBV18	TRBD2	once	TGTGCCAGCTCACCAACTCTCGGGCTAGCGGGGGTCGATGAGCAGTTCTTC	CASSPTLGLAGVDEQFF
TRBJ2-7	TRBV27	TRBD1	NA	TGTGCCAGCAGTTTAACGGGACAGGGTCGGCAGTACTTC	CASSLTGQGRQYF
TRBJ2-5	TRBV9	NA	NA	TGTGCCAGCAGCAGAGGGAGTCAAGAGACCCAGTACTTC	CASSRGSQETQYF
TRBJ1-4	TRBV7-2	NA	NA	TGTGCCAGCAGCTTAGCGGCCGCAAATGAAAAACTGTTTTTT	CASSLAAANEKLFF
TRBJ2-1	TRBV2	NA	few	TGTGCCAGCGCGGTGAGAGAGCAGTTCTTC	CASAVREQFF
TRBJ2-5	TRBV7-9	TRBD1	NA	TGTGCCAGCAGCCGCGGGACAGGGATTACGGAGACCCAGTACTTC	CASSRGTGITETQYF
TRBJ2-5	TRBV6-5	NA	NA	TGTGCCAGCAGCCTACAGAACTTGGAAGAGACCCAGTACTTC	CASSLQNLEETQYF
TRBJ2-3	TRBV18	TRBD1	NA	TGTGCCAGCTCACCGGGACAGGGGTTAGATACGCAGTATTTT	CASSPGQGLDTQYF
TRBJ1-5	TRBV5-1	TRBD1	once	TGCGCCAGCAGCTTGACGGGACAGAGCAATCAGCCCCAGCATTTT	CASSLTGQSNQPQHF
TRBJ2-5	TRBV5-1	TRBD2	NA	TGCGCCAGCAGCTTGGCAGGGAGGGGCCAAGAGACCCAGTACTTC	CASSLAGRGQETQYF
TRBJ2-7	TRBV2	NA	NA	TGTGCCAGCAGGGTAGGACACACCAGATACGAGCAGTACTTC	CASRVGHTRYEQYF
TRBJ2-1	TRBV6-5	TRBD1	NA	TGTGCCAGCAGGGGACAGGCAAGAGAGCAGTTCTTC	CASRGQAREQFF
TRBJ2-7	TRBV7-6	NA	NA	TGTGCCGGCAGCCCTCCAGGGGTTTGGGAGCAGTACTTC	CAGSPPGVWEQYF
TRBJ1-4	TRBV5-1	NA	NA	TGCGCCAGCTCCGAGGGACAAAATGAAAAACTGTTTTTT	CASSEGQNEKLFF
TRBJ2-2	TRBV27	NA	NA	TGTGCCAGCAGTTTCAACAGGAACACCGGGGAGCTGTTTTTT	CASSFNRNTGELFF
TRBJ1-5	TRBV27	NA	few	TGTGCCAGCAGTTTATCTGGGCTTAGCAATCAGCCCCAGCATTTT	CASSLSGLSNQPQHF
TRBJ1-2	TRBV18	NA	NA	TGTGCCAGCTCACCTAACGAGGGATCGGAGGGCTACACCTTC	CASSPNEGSEGYTF
TRBJ1-2	TRBV5-1	NA	NA	TGCGCCAGCAGCTTGGATCCCGACAGCTCAAGGGGCTACACCTTC	CASSLDPDSSRGYTF
TRBJ1-2	TRBV13	TRBD1	NA	TGTGCCAGCAGCTCACGACAGGGCCGCCGTAATGGCTACACCTTC	CASSSRQGRRNGYTF
TRBJ2-3	TRBV29-1	NA	NA	TGCAGCGTTCTCGGCGGGGCGACAGATACGCAGTATTTT	CSVLGGATDTQYF
TRBJ2-2	TRBV7-8	NA	NA	TGTGCCAGCAGCTTAGTGGGGGGGAACACCGGGGAGCTGTTTTTT	CASSLVGGNTGELFF
TRBJ2-3	TRBV7-8	NA	NA	TGTGCCAGCAGCTACAAGGACAGATCAGATACGCAGTATTTT	CASSYKDRSDTQYF
TRBJ1-1	TRBV9	NA	NA	TGTGCCAGCAGCGTAGGAATCGGTGGAGGGACTGAAGCTTTCTTT	CASSVGIGGGTEAFF
TRBJ2-7	TRBV30	TRBD2	NA	TGTGCCTGGACTAGCGGGGCGAGCTCCTACGAGCAGTACTTC	CAWTSGASSYEQYF
TRBJ1-2	TRBV15	TRBD1	few	TGTGCCACCAGCAGAGATCGACAGGGATATGGCTACACCTTC	CATSRDRQGYGYTF
TRBJ1-4	TRBV5-4	NA	NA	TGTGCCAGCAGCTTGGCGGGGGGTAGTGAAAAACTGTTTTTT	CASSLAGGSEKLFF
TRBJ1-5	TRBV7-6	NA	NA	TGTGCCAGCAGCTTAGGACAGGCCGCACAGCCCCAGCATTTT	CASSLGQAAQPQHF
TRBJ1-6	TRBV30	NA	few	TGTGCCTGGAGTGTACCAGCCAGGACAGCTATTCCCCTCCACTTT	CAWSVPARTAIPLHF
TRBJ2-1	TRBV7-2	NA	NA	TGTGCCAGCAGCTTATTCGACTCCGACAATGAGCAGTTCTTC	CASSLFDSDNEQFF
TRBJ2-3	TRBV15	TRBD2	NA	TGTGCCACCAGCAGAGAGCGGGGGGGCGCGACAGATACGCAGTATTTT	CATSRERGGATDTQYF
TRBJ1-2	TRBV18	NA	NA	TGTGCCAGCTCACCACCTCTTGGGGGGGGCTCCTATGGCTACACCTTC	CASSPPLGGGSYGYTF
TRBJ1-4	TRBV6-5	TRBD1	NA	TGTGCCAGTTCCCGAAAGACAGGGGGGGATGAAAAACTGTTTTTT	CASSRKTGGDEKLFF